These 20 T cell receptor beta chains share one sample of origin, sequenced in a study of vaccination and CD4 T cells after COVID-19. These receptors' targets are unknown. Treatment specified: approximately 10-day PBMC culture with coronavirus spike peptide pools or control peptides (ViraFEST assay). With the Oncomine TCR Beta short-read assay, DNA from cultured CD4+ T cells was sequenced. One entry per CDR3 protein, called by TCRdb with MiXCR from the PCR reads. The sample records roughly 11,000 distinct CDR3 sequences, 29% being singletons. Sequencing input: cultured CD4+ T cells from blood. Every receptor here comes from a human donor with COVID-19.

This chain uses TRBV10-1 with TRBJ2-3, with TRBD2 matching over 9 bases. Germline V gene sequence: CDR1 WNHNN, CDR2 SYGVQD (reference sequence). The CDR3 sequence is 14 residues long. V trimming: 5 bases; J trimming: 6 bases; junction bases outside the gene matches: 6. The CDR3: CASSSGGSVDTQYF. Written as DNA, the CDR3 is TGCGCCAGCAGTAGCGGGGGGTCGGTTGATACGCAGTATTTT.

Only a few counts were recorded for this clonotype. The rearrangement links TRBV6-1 to TRBJ2-7; no firm D call. This CDR3 has 13 amino acids. The germline V and J ends were trimmed by 7 bases and 2 bases, with 12 bases remaining between them. Germline CDR1 MNHNS, CDR2 SASEGT. DNA for the CDR3: TGTGCCAGCAATCGTGACGGCACCTACGAGCAGTACTTC. Protein: CASNRDGTYEQYF.

This clonotype was seen a handful of times. V and J are TRBV7-2 and TRBJ1-5, with D perhaps matching TRBD1 (6 bases). CDR3 size: 17 residues. In germline, CDR1 is SGHTA, CDR2 FQGNSA. V lost 3 bases and J lost 7, with 22 bases in between. This CDR3 reads CASSLGRQGRGSQPQHF. CDR3 sequence (DNA): TGTGCCAGCAGCTTGGGGAGGCAGGGTAGGGGGAGCCAGCCCCAGCATTTT.

The rearrangement joins TRBV20-1 to TRBJ2-5, with 7 bases aligning to TRBD1. J was trimmed by 2 bases and V by 4 bases; bases with no gene match: 7. The CDR3 has 14 amino acids. Germline V lookup: CDR1 DFQATT, CDR2 SNEGSKA (reference sequence). The CDR3 here is CSAIIGTVQETQYF. The DNA of the CDR3 is TGCAGTGCTATAATCGGGACAGTTCAAGAGACCCAGTACTTC.

This clonotype came up a few times. The chain recombines TRBV6-5 with TRBJ1-2; D is undetermined. V was cut by 0 bases and J by 0 bases, with 8 bases left in between. Per germline, CDR1 MNHEY and CDR2 SVGAGI. The CDR3 has 15 amino acids. CDR3 bases: TGTGCCAGCAGTTACTCTTTGGCGGCTAACTATGGCTACACCTTC. Amino acids: CASSYSLAANYGYTF.

This clonotype was picked up a small number of times. The chain employs TRBV28 and TRBJ1-5, with D perhaps TRBD1 (6 bases). The CDR3 sequence is 18 residues long. The V and J ends lost 3 bases and 5 bases respectively, with 23 bases between them. The germline V gene has CDR1 MDHEN and CDR2 SYDVKM. CDR3 amino acids: CASSFDPRAGGHYQPQHF. The CDR3 DNA sequence: TGTGCCAGCAGTTTTGACCCAAGGGCCGGGGGCCACTATCAGCCCCAGCATTTT.

The chain carries TRBV10-3 and TRBJ2-5; D unresolved. Germline loops: CDR1 ENHRY, CDR2 SYGVKD. Trimming removed 0 bases at V and 6 bases at J, with 8 bases between. CDR3 length equals 13 residues. The CDR3 loop reads CAISESTGQTQYF. CDR3 DNA sequence: TGTGCCATCAGTGAGTCCACCGGGCAGACCCAGTACTTC.

The rearrangement links TRBV12-3 or TRBV12-4 to TRBJ2-1, with D unresolved. V lost 6 bases and J 12 bases, leaving 12 bases between the germline ends. The CDR3 consists of 11 residues. The CDR3 sequence is CASSPAIGQFF. The CDR3 DNA is TGTGCCAGCAGCCCAGCCATAGGGCAGTTCTTC.

This clonotype is a singleton in its sample. The V call is TRBV5-6, the J call TRBJ2-3, with TRBD2 matching over 7 bases. The CDR3 is made up of 15 amino acids. The ends lost 3 bases at V and 4 bases at J; junction bases unmatched: 8. The germline gives CDR1 SGHDT, CDR2 YYEEEE. The CDR3 DNA follows: TGTGCCAGCAGCTCACCGACTAGCCGGGCAGATACGCAGTATTTT. It translates to CASSSPTSRADTQYF. The complete variable domain, with remaining parts taken from reference TRBV5-6 and TRBJ2-3, reads DAGVTQSPTHLIKTRGQQVTLRCSPKSGHDTVSWYQQALGQGPQFIFQYYEEEERQRGNFPDRFSGHQFPNYSSELNVNALLLGDSALYLCASSSPTSRADTQYFGPGTRLTVL.

This clonotype was seen more than once but under ten times. The chain has TRBV6-1 and TRBJ1-2, with unresolved D. The CDR3 is 14 amino acids. Trimming stripped 4 bases from V and 8 bases from J, with 17 bases between. Germline loops: CDR1 MNHNS, CDR2 SASEGT. CDR3: CASSADTALEGYTF. CDR3 DNA sequence: TGTGCCAGCAGTGCCGACACTGCGCTGGAAGGCTACACCTTC.

This clonotype was counted between two and nine times. This chain uses TRBV5-1 with TRBJ1-2; D unclear. The CDR3 runs 11 residues. The germline gives CDR1 SGHRS, CDR2 YFSETQ. The V end lost 5 bases, the J end lost 2 bases, and 4 bases lay between the germline ends. The CDR3 is CASRENYGYTF. CDR3 DNA sequence: TGCGCCAGCAGGGAAAACTATGGCTACACCTTC.

This clonotype was recorded a few times. The CDR3 region is CASSLDGGGNQPQHF. For the CDR3, the DNA is TGTGCCAGCAGCTTAGACGGAGGGGGGAATCAGCCCCAGCATTTT. The chain has TRBV7-2 and TRBJ1-5, with a tentative D call TRBD1 (6 bases). CDR1 and CDR2 (germline): SGHTA, FQGNSA. The length of the CDR3 is 15 residues. V shed 1 base and J shed 4 bases, with 11 bases lying between them.

This clonotype was detected a few times. This chain uses TRBV29-1 with TRBJ2-7; D is undetermined. Trimming stripped 1 base from V and 7 bases from J, with 8 bases between. Germline V lookup: CDR1 SQVTM, CDR2 ANQGSEA. The CDR3 sequence is 11 residues long. This CDR3 reads CSVEGSREQYF. In DNA, the CDR3 is TGCAGCGTTGAAGGGTCTCGGGAGCAGTACTTC.

V is TRBV6-1 and J is TRBJ2-1, with TRBD2 identical over 7 bases. V was clipped by 8 bases and J by 7 bases; unmatched bases: 11. CDR1 MNHNS and CDR2 SASEGT come from the germline V gene. The CDR3 spans 14 residues. CDR3 loop: CASGGGRRTNEQFF. DNA of the CDR3: TGTGCCAGCGGGGGGGGACGGCGGACAAATGAGCAGTTCTTC.

This clonotype was counted between two and nine times. This sequence joins TRBV6-5 and TRBJ2-7, with D unresolved. The CDR3 runs 15 residues. The V gene's germline CDR1 is MNHEY and CDR2 SVGAGI. V gave up 4 bases and J gave up 1 base, with 14 bases separating them. CDR3 in amino acids: CASSSSSGFSYEQYF. CDR3 nucleotide sequence: TGTGCCAGCAGTTCCTCGTCCGGGTTTTCCTACGAGCAGTACTTC.

This clonotype was detected only a few times. Written as DNA, the CDR3 is TGTGCCAGTCCGGGACTTTACGAGCAGTACTTC. Protein product: CASPGLYEQYF. The chain is built from TRBV6-1 and TRBJ2-7; D may be TRBD2 (6 bases). CDR1 and CDR2 (germline): MNHNS, SASEGT. The CDR3 runs 11 residues. With 9 bases removed from V and 4 bases from J, the gap between germline ends came to 10 bases.

This clonotype was found a few times. This chain joins TRBV20-1 and TRBJ2-5, with D unclear. V was pared by 6 bases and J by 3 bases, with 14 bases between. The CDR3 is made up of 13 amino acids. Germline CDR1 reads DFQATT; CDR2 reads SNEGSKA (reference sequence). The CDR3 loop reads CSALAPPKETQYF. CDR3 coding DNA: TGCAGTGCCTTGGCCCCTCCAAAAGAGACCCAGTACTTC.

The CDR3 is CASSFTAGAPREAFF. Here the CDR3 DNA reads TGTGCCAGCAGTTTTACGGCAGGGGCACCCCGGGAAGCTTTCTTT. The rearrangement links TRBV28 to TRBJ1-1; perhaps TRBD1 as D (6 bases). Germline V gives CDR1 MDHEN, CDR2 SYDVKM. Trimming left V 3 bases short and J 8 bases short, with 19 bases between. The CDR3 loop spans 15 amino acids. The full variable domain, in which reference TRBV28 and TRBJ1-1 provide the parts outside the CDR3, is DVKVTQSSRYLVKRTGEKVFLECVQDMDHENMFWYRQDPGLGLRLIYFSYDVKMKEKGDIPEGYSVSREKKERFSLILESASTNQTSMYLCASSFTAGAPREAFFGQGTRLTVV.

The genes are TRBV18 and TRBJ1-1; no firm D call. The ends were cut back, 3 bases at V and 1 base at J, with 6 bases in the middle. Germline CDR1 and CDR2: KGHSH and LQKENI. The CDR3 is 13 residues long. The CDR3 coding sequence is TGTGCCAGCTCACCTCGGGGGAACACTGAAGCTTTCTTT. It yields the protein CASSPRGNTEAFF.

The chain recombines TRBV20-1 with TRBJ2-3; 9 nucleotides match TRBD1. The germline V gene has CDR1 DFQATT and CDR2 SNEGSKA (reference sequence). V shed 7 bases and J 0 bases; nucleotides not matched to a gene: 5. The CDR3 length is 14 residues. CDR3 sequence (DNA): TGCAGTGGGACAGGGGCGGAGAGCACAGATACGCAGTATTTT. Its translation: CSGTGAESTDTQYF.